This is a list of T cell receptor beta chains from one sample in a study of T cell repertoires in cytomegalovirus infection. TCRdb fed the reads into MiXCR, producing one record per CDR3 protein. The sample includes fewer than 1,000,000 distinct CDR3 sequences, less than 40% of them seen just once. These receptors have no known antigen. Sequences were derived from cultured CD8+ T cells from PBMCs, sampled from culture after CMV antigen stimulation. The source is a human donor in good health (CMV status not recorded). Some clones in this sample may be carry-over from other donors' samples. The conserved cysteine and the conserved F or W are not part of the CDR3 here. The order of the fields is V gene, J gene, CDR3 protein.

v_gene: TRBV20-1; j_gene: TRBJ1-4; CDR3aa: SARDRGRRGNEKLF
v_gene: TRBV6-8; j_gene: TRBJ2-5; CDR3aa: ASSKGQGVGETQY
v_gene: TRBV7-9; j_gene: TRBJ1-5; CDR3aa: ASSLDGRSNQPQH
v_gene: TRBV24-1; j_gene: TRBJ2-3; CDR3aa: ATSDRRLAGASTDTQY
v_gene: TRBV6-6; j_gene: TRBJ2-3; CDR3aa: ASGTGGDTDTQY
v_gene: TRBV7-9; j_gene: TRBJ2-2; CDR3aa: ASSSGTGTGELF
v_gene: TRBV7-2; j_gene: TRBJ2-1; CDR3aa: ASSSRYPRDEQF
v_gene: TRBV19; j_gene: TRBJ1-5; CDR3aa: ASSWTPSNQPQH
v_gene: TRBV19; j_gene: TRBJ1-2; CDR3aa: ASSWSAGHYGYT
v_gene: TRBV6-1; j_gene: TRBJ1-2; CDR3aa: ASSYADGYSYT
v_gene: TRBV4-1; j_gene: TRBJ2-3; CDR3aa: ASSQDRAPSTDTQY
v_gene: TRBV10-3; j_gene: TRBJ2-2; CDR3aa: AIRRTGSFSVTGELF
v_gene: TRBV15; j_gene: TRBJ2-3; CDR3aa: ATSRGVGRGTDTQY
v_gene: TRBV6-5; j_gene: TRBJ2-3; CDR3aa: ASSYRAGGPNTQY
v_gene: TRBV7-6; j_gene: TRBJ1-3; CDR3aa: ASSLWPGTSSSGNTIY
v_gene: TRBV13; j_gene: TRBJ2-3; CDR3aa: ASSSTSSGGTDTQY
v_gene: TRBV15; j_gene: TRBJ2-6; CDR3aa: ATSRDEAGANVLT
v_gene: TRBV12-3/TRBV12-4; j_gene: TRBJ1-2; CDR3aa: ASRMTQGESYGYT
v_gene: TRBV4-1; j_gene: TRBJ2-7; CDR3aa: ASSQDSLGLYEQY